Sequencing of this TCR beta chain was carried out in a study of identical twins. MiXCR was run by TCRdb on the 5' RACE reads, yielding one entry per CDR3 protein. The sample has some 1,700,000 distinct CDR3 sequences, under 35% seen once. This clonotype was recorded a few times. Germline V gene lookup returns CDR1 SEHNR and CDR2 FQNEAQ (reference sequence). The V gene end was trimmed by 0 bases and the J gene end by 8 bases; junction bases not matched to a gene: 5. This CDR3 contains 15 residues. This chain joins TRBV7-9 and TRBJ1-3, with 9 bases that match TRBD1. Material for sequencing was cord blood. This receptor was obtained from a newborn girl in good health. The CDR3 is CASSLAGTGIHTIYF. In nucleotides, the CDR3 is TGTGCCAGCAGCTTAGCGGGGACAGGGATCCACACCATATATTTT.